Listed below are T cell receptor beta chains from one sample, sequenced in a study of somatic mutations in cytotoxic T cells in rheumatoid arthritis. Libraries were prepared by immunoSEQ multiplex PCR; TCRdb keeps only in-frame clonotypes and omits some of them. The sample holds around 11,000 clones; 70% to 85% are singletons and the top ten take around a third. Sequences were obtained from CD8+ T cells sorted from blood. These receptors all stem from an adult with rheumatoid arthritis. Both conserved end residues are part of each CDR3. D genes are given only for firm matches. Size values are once, few and many counts, or a class for expanded clones, and some rows have none.

v_gene	j_gene	abundance	d_gene	CDR3aa	CDR3nt
TRBV7-2	TRBJ1-3	few	-	CASSALGAGNTIYF	TGTGCCAGCAGCGCGTTGGGGGCTGGAAACACCATATATTTT
TRBV27	TRBJ2-1	-	-	CASSFASTYNEQFF	TGTGCCAGCAGTTTCGCTAGTACTTACAATGAGCAGTTCTTC
TRBV11-2	TRBJ2-7	-	-	CASSFGPYEQYF	TGTGCCAGCAGCTTTGGACCCTACGAGCAGTACTTC
TRBV7-9	TRBJ1-1	-	-	CASSSSGDEAFF	TGTGCCAGCAGCTCCTCGGGGGATGAAGCTTTCTTT
TRBV6-1	TRBJ2-7	few	TRBD2	CASSEGSGSEEQYF	TGTGCCAGCAGTGAGGGTAGCGGGAGTGAAGAGCAGTACTTC
TRBV7-8	TRBJ2-3	-	-	CASGVTRASTDTQYF	TGTGCCAGCGGAGTGACTCGTGCTAGCACAGATACGCAGTATTTT
TRBV9	TRBJ1-2	few	-	CASSPENGGASLYGYTF	TGTGCCAGCAGCCCAGAAAACGGGGGGGCCTCACTCTATGGCTACACCTTC
TRBV7-2	TRBJ1-1	-	-	CASSLAFAVTRNTEAFF	TGTGCCAGCAGCTTAGCGTTCGCCGTGACAAGGAACACTGAAGCTTTCTTT
TRBV6-6	TRBJ2-2	few	-	CASSFDTGELFF	TGTGCCAGCAGTTTCGACACCGGGGAGCTGTTTTTT
TRBV4-3	TRBJ1-6	-	TRBD1	CASSQGTGMKNSPLHF	TGCGCCAGCAGCCAAGGGACAGGGATGAAGAATTCACCCCTCCACTTT
TRBV19	TRBJ2-5	-	-	CASSIWSMETQYF	TGTGCCAGTAGTATATGGAGCATGGAGACCCAGTACTTC
TRBV5-1	TRBJ2-6	-	-	CASSLWTGANVLTF	TGCGCCAGCAGCTTATGGACCGGGGCCAACGTCCTGACTTTC
TRBV2	TRBJ2-1	-	-	CASRLSSYNEQFF	TGTGCCAGCAGACTTAGCTCCTACAATGAGCAGTTCTTC
TRBV29-1	TRBJ2-4	once	-	CSVVPQISSYFGNIQYF	TGCAGCGTTGTCCCTCAGATTTCATCCTACTTCGGAAACATTCAGTACTTC
TRBV6-5	TRBJ1-3	-	TRBD1	CASSWTGPGNTIYF	TGTGCCAGCAGTTGGACAGGGCCTGGAAACACCATATATTTT
TRBV18	TRBJ2-1	-	-	CASSPPVYNEQFF	TGTGCCAGCTCACCACCAGTATACAATGAGCAGTTCTTC